The rows below give T cell receptor beta chains drawn from one sample of a study of response to subunit inactivated influenza vaccine. TCRdb used MiXCR to reprocess the RT-PCR reads, holding one entry per CDR3 protein. The table lists about 700,000 distinct CDR3 sequences, 14% of them singletons. Specimen: PBMCs from blood, collected roughly 2 weeks before vaccination. The receptors originated from a man aged 45-65 years who received an inactivated influenza vaccine. The CDR3 runs from the conserved cysteine through the conserved F or W. D genes are given only for firm matches. Clone size appears in some rows only: once, few, many, or a class for an expanded clone.

TRBD1	TRBV29-1	TRBJ2-1	many	CSVEWEDRVRSGIDNEQFF	TGCAGCGTTGAATGGGAGGACAGGGTTCGGTCGGGTATCGACAATGAGCAGTTCTTC
.	TRBV10-3	TRBJ1-6	few	CAISVGGNSPLHF	TGTGCCATCAGTGTAGGCGGGAATTCACCCCTCCACTTT
.	TRBV12-3/TRBV12-4	TRBJ2-7	few	CASTTYEQYF	TGTGCCAGCACCACCTACGAGCAGTACTTC
TRBD1	TRBV7-8	TRBJ2-7	.	CASRQSLRQGAEQYF	TGTGCCAGCCGCCAATCCTTACGACAGGGGGCCGAGCAGTACTTC
.	TRBV29-1	TRBJ2-3	.	CSVDGGRDTDTQSF	TGCAGCGTTGATGGGGGCAGAGACACAGATACGCAGTCTTTT
.	TRBV7-3	TRBJ2-1	few	CASSLRSGEQFF	TGTGCCAGCAGCTTAAGATCCGGAGAGCAGTTCTTC
.	TRBV11-2	TRBJ2-7	.	CASSLVGKQNYEQYF	TGTGCCAGCAGCTTAGTAGGGAAGCAAAACTACGAGCAGTACTTC
TRBD1	TRBV5-1	TRBJ2-3	many	CASSLGTGRGDTQYF	TGCGCCAGCAGCTTAGGGACAGGGAGAGGGGATACGCAGTATTTT
TRBD2	TRBV5-4	TRBJ2-7	few	CASSSRGDFYDGQYF	TGTGCCAGCAGCTCCCGGGGGGACTTCTACGATGGGCAGTACTTC
.	TRBV10-3	TRBJ2-5	.	CAISESGREETQYF	TGTGCCATCAGTGAGTCAGGCAGGGAAGAGACCCAGTACTTC
TRBD2	TRBV15	TRBJ2-1	few	CATSRDPAGYNEQFF	TGTGCCACCAGCAGAGATCCAGCGGGGTACAATGAGCAGTTCTTC
.	TRBV28	TRBJ1-5	.	CASSFSRSVNQPQHF	TGTGCCAGCAGTTTTTCAAGGTCGGTCAATCAGCCCCAGCATTTT
TRBD1	TRBV6-2/TRBV6-3	TRBJ2-2	few	CASSTGTENTGELFF	TGTGCCAGCAGCACCGGGACAGAGAACACCGGGGAGCTGTTTTTT
TRBD2	TRBV6-1	TRBJ2-2	few	CASSRLAGGNTGELFF	TGTGCCAGCAGCCGACTAGCGGGGGGGAACACCGGGGAGCTGTTTTTT
.	TRBV20-1	TRBJ2-2	.	CSAQEGGSTGELFF	TGCAGTGCGCAGGAGGGGGGGAGTACCGGGGAGCTGTTTTTT
.	TRBV29-1	TRBJ1-1	.	CSVKGGGTEAFF	TGCAGCGTTAAGGGGGGGGGCACTGAAGCTTTCTTT
.	TRBV20-1	TRBJ2-4	few	CSAHDEAWRHKNIQYF	TGCAGTGCCCACGATGAAGCTTGGCGGCACAAAAACATTCAGTACTTC
TRBD1	TRBV29-1	TRBJ1-6	.	CSVEIETGEFSPLHF	TGCAGCGTTGAAATCGAGACAGGGGAATTCTCACCCCTCCACTTT
.	TRBV25-1	TRBJ1-2	.	CASSELNFNYGYTF	TGTGCCAGCAGTGAATTAAACTTTAACTATGGCTACACCTTC
TRBD1	TRBV27	TRBJ2-7	few	CASRTTGGRYEQYF	TGTGCCAGCAGAACGACAGGGGGCAGATACGAGCAGTACTTC
.	TRBV5-1	TRBJ2-1	.	CASSTTGLGVNEQFF	TGCGCCAGCAGCACCACAGGGCTCGGGGTGAATGAGCAGTTCTTC
.	TRBV7-2	TRBJ2-3	.	CASSLRTASTDTQYF	TGTGCCAGCAGCTTACGTACAGCTAGCACAGATACGCAGTATTTT
TRBD2	TRBV28	TRBJ2-7	few	CASSIGTSGSQYEQYF	TGTGCCAGCAGTATCGGGACTAGCGGGAGTCAATACGAGCAGTACTTC
TRBD1	TRBV5-1	TRBJ2-2	.	CASSLDRANGELFF	TGCGCCAGCAGCCTTGACAGGGCCAACGGGGAGCTGTTTTTT
.	TRBV20-1	TRBJ2-4	few	CSATDRLGNIQYF	TGCAGTGCTACTGACCGGTTAGGGAACATTCAGTACTTC
.	TRBV7-9	TRBJ2-1	.	CASSNSARLSSYNEQFF	TGTGCCAGCAGCAACTCGGCCAGACTTAGCTCCTACAATGAGCAGTTCTTC
TRBD2	TRBV6-2/TRBV6-3	TRBJ2-3	.	CASRPRFGLETDTQYF	TGTGCCAGCAGACCCCGCTTCGGACTAGAAACAGATACGCAGTATTTT
.	TRBV5-8	TRBJ1-2	many	CASSLQTGYGYTF	TGTGCCAGCAGCTTGCAGACAGGCTATGGCTACACCTTC
TRBD1	TRBV27	TRBJ1-2	few	CASSSYRDRGIYGYTF	TGTGCCAGCAGTTCTTACCGGGACAGGGGTATCTATGGCTACACCTTC
TRBD1	TRBV6-5	TRBJ2-7	.	CASSFDRDYEQYF	TGTGCCAGCAGTTTCGACAGGGACTACGAGCAGTACTTC
.	TRBV6-2/TRBV6-3	TRBJ1-2	.	CASSFARSHGYTF	TGTGCCAGCAGTTTTGCTCGGTCGCACGGCTACACCTTC